Below are 2 T cell receptor beta chains sequenced from a single sample in a study of cytotoxic CD8 clonotypes in ibrutinib-treated CLL. TCRdb keeps only in-frame clones here, not all; method: immunoSEQ multiplex PCR. The profile shows over 25,000 clones, about 70% of them singletons. Sequencing used PBMCs, obtained after 36 months of ibrutinib treatment. The source of these receptors is a human donor with chronic lymphocytic leukemia.

The V gene is TRBV9, the J gene TRBJ2-3, with 11 bases aligning to TRBD2. Per germline, CDR1 SGDLS and CDR2 YYNGEE. The junction had 9 bases not matched to a gene; V was cut back by 4 bases and J by 5 bases. This CDR3 is 16 amino acids long. CDR3 sequence (DNA): TGTGCCAGCAGCCAAGGGCTAGCGGGGGGTAAAGATACGCAGTATTTT. Its protein is CASSQGLAGGKDTQYF.

The J gene is TRBJ1-3, the V gene TRBV6-5; tentatively, D is TRBD1 (6 bases). Germline V gene sequence: CDR1 MNHEY, CDR2 SVGAGI. With 10 bases removed from V and 1 base from J, the gap between germline ends came to 11 bases. This CDR3 contains 13 residues. The CDR3 DNA is TGTGCCACCCAAGGGGGGTCTGGAAACACCATATATTTT. Translating it yields CATQGGSGNTIYF.